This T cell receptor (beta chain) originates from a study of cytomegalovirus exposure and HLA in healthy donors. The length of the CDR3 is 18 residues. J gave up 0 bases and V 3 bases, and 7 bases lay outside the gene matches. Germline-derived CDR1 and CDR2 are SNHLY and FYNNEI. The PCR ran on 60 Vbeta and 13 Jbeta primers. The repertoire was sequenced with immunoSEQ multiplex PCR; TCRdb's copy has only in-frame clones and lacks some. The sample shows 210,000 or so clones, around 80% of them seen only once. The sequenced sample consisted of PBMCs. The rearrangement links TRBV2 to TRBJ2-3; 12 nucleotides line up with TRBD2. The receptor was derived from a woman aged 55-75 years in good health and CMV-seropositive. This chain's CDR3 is CASSDKVGTSGSTDTQYF. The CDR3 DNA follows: TGTGCCAGCAGTGACAAAGTCGGGACTAGCGGGAGCACAGATACGCAGTATTTT.